A selection of T cell receptor beta chains follows, all from one sample in a study of beta chain features in type 1 diabetes. Here immunoSEQ multiplex PCR was the method, and the copy in TCRdb shows in-frame clones only, minus some. Among 640,000 or so clones listed, over 12% were seen once. The specimen was naive CD4+ T cells from blood. Receptor source: a young man with type 1 diabetes. The CDR3 runs from the conserved cysteine through the conserved F or W. Fields, in order: clone size, D gene, J gene, V gene, CDR3 DNA, CDR3 protein. D genes are given only for firm matches. Size is stated for part of the rows, as once, few or many counts, or as a class when the clone is expanded.

clone size: -; D gene: TRBD1; J gene: TRBJ1-1; V gene: TRBV30; CDR3 DNA: TGTGCCTGGAGTGTAAGGACAGGGGGCTGGGCTGAAGCTTTCTTT; CDR3 protein: CAWSVRTGGWAEAFF
clone size: -; D gene: TRBD1; J gene: TRBJ1-2; V gene: TRBV13; CDR3 DNA: TGTGCCAGCAGCTCCTCGGGACAGTCAAGGTTGGGCTACACCTTC; CDR3 protein: CASSSSGQSRLGYTF
clone size: -; D gene: -; J gene: TRBJ2-5; V gene: TRBV6-1; CDR3 DNA: TGTGCCAGCAGCCGGGACACGCAACAAGAGACCCAGTACTTC; CDR3 protein: CASSRDTQQETQYF
clone size: few; D gene: -; J gene: TRBJ2-7; V gene: TRBV5-1; CDR3 DNA: TGCGCCAGCAGCGCCGACCTTAGCGAGCAGTACTTC; CDR3 protein: CASSADLSEQYF
clone size: few; D gene: TRBD1; J gene: TRBJ1-6; V gene: TRBV4-2; CDR3 DNA: TGTGCCAGCAGCCTGGGACAGGGGATCCAGAATTCACCCCTCCACTTT; CDR3 protein: CASSLGQGIQNSPLHF
clone size: -; D gene: -; J gene: TRBJ2-2; V gene: TRBV5-1; CDR3 DNA: TGCGCCAGCAGCTTTGGTGACAGAACCGGGGAGCTGTTTTTT; CDR3 protein: CASSFGDRTGELFF
clone size: -; D gene: -; J gene: TRBJ2-1; V gene: TRBV7-6; CDR3 DNA: TGTGCCAGCAGCCGTTCCTTCGGAGCTTACAATGAGCAGTTCTTC; CDR3 protein: CASSRSFGAYNEQFF
clone size: -; D gene: -; J gene: TRBJ2-2; V gene: TRBV7-2; CDR3 DNA: TGTGCCAGCAGCTTAGTTGCGGGAACGAACACCGGGGAGCTGTTTTTT; CDR3 protein: CASSLVAGTNTGELFF
clone size: few; D gene: TRBD1; J gene: TRBJ2-1; V gene: TRBV13; CDR3 DNA: TGTGCCAGCAGCTTAGCCCCCCCGGGACAGGGGAACAATGAGCAGTTCTTC; CDR3 protein: CASSLAPPGQGNNEQFF
clone size: few; D gene: -; J gene: TRBJ2-7; V gene: TRBV7-9; CDR3 DNA: TGTGCCAGCACCCAGAGGAGCGGCCAATACGAGCAGTACTTC; CDR3 protein: CASTQRSGQYEQYF